This T cell receptor (beta chain) was sequenced during a study of cytomegalovirus exposure and HLA in healthy donors (dated by TCRdb to the late 2010s). Regarding the study in general: In an earlier analysis of some 550 of the donors, about 270 Gb of sequence data and some 100 million unique TCR beta sequences from 180 million or so T cells were reported. Roughly 5 DR-DQ haplotypes were handled as single units for association and clustering, since linkage in the cohort was strong. An early release covering more than 500 HLA-typed donors comprised about 300 gigabases of sequencing data and around 85 million unique TCR sequences. The later analysis used no new phenotypic data to find candidate immune exposures, relying instead on TCR beta sequences and their occurrence across donors. The number of donors typed differed by locus, with about 629-630 for A, B, C, DRB1 and DQB1, 522 for DQA1, under 610 for DPA1, and some 450 for DPB1. Class I and class II HLA loci were covered by the typing at four-digit resolution. Along with the roughly 670-subject first cohort, a separate validation cohort of over 90 different subjects was used. To study patterns of TCR occurrence, a later analysis re-analyzed previously published TCR beta repertoires from several hundred donors and added high-resolution HLA genotyping. Every discovery cohort repertoire had been produced on one sequencing platform. To predict cytomegalovirus infection status, the study brought together high-throughput TCR immunosequencing, statistical association of individual TCRs with disease status, and machine learning. The study aimed to test whether cataloging public T cell receptors could reveal signatures of past pathogen exposure. A later genetic analysis used genome-wide SNP genotypes for about three fifths of the 666 donors, treating that subset as a discovery cohort. An earlier analysis of about 620 of the donors applied high-throughput TCR beta sequencing to assess whether each TCR beta V gene segment acted as functional or pseudogenic. On average, around 230,000 unique TCR beta nucleotide sequences were sequenced per donor among more than 350 genotyped donors of the cohort, with approximately 18% of those sequences being non-productive. Alongside the repertoire data, information on donor age, sex, ethnicity and CMV serostatus was compiled. The T cell repertoires of some 700 subjects were profiled by immunosequencing and related to cytomegalovirus serostatus. The genetic ancestry cluster associated with self-reported Caucasian donors included roughly 84% of the 398 genotyped donors. The full study reports these points: Compared with the roughly 600-donor mean, donors in an Asian-associated ancestry cluster had fewer N-insertions in productive TCRs, according to a later genetic analysis. CMV serostatus was the only immune exposure information available for the cohort. Roughly uniform sequencing depth across donors was assumed in presence/absence analyses, although this assumption may not hold. V-gene and J-gene trimming of TCR beta chains was associated with a missense DCLRE1C variant in a later genetic analysis, and the association was replicated in an independent cohort. Most TCR sequences were observed very rarely across donors, whereas some public TCRs were present in many individuals. In both the original and validation cohorts, the classifier was reported to diagnose cytomegalovirus status with high specificity and sensitivity. A later analysis found that most CMV-associated TCR beta chains appeared HLA-restricted, with HLA associations seemingly driven largely by CMV exposure. When HLA alleles, especially DR and DQ, strongly co-occurred, attributing TCR associations to individual alleles was difficult. According to a later analysis, TCR association rates differed among HLA loci, with DRB1 alleles showing the most associated TCRs and HLA-C alleles showing the fewest. Compared with equally common non-associated chains, HLA-associated TCR beta chains in a later analysis were more clonally expanded and had lower generation probabilities. A later analysis associated 15,000 to 20,000 TCR beta sequences with specific HLA alleles at a false discovery rate of 0.05. According to a later analysis, parvovirus B19, influenza, CMV and Epstein-Barr virus appeared linked to several top co-occurrence clusters. Some IMGT-functional V segments, including TRBV6-2 and TRBV6-3, could not be told apart with the 87-base-pair reads, so those segments were excluded. The study listed 150 to 200 TCR beta chains as associated with cytomegalovirus. Because counts were too low, about 15 rarely observed V segments, including chromosome 9 orphons, were left out of the earlier analysis of 587 of the donors. A few of the identified cytomegalovirus-associated TCR beta chains were confirmed in vitro to be specific for cytomegalovirus antigens. A further reported finding was that TCR beta sequences accurately predicted the HLA-A and HLA-B alleles for most subjects in the first cohort. According to the authors, the approach could potentially be generalized to other disease states and immunological phenotypes. An earlier analysis of some 590 of the donors showed that most TCR beta V segments appeared in productive rearrangements either about 87% or about 30% of the time, which broadly matched IMGT annotations. HLA typing was unavailable for some donors at each locus, so association tests used only the typed subset. A cluster of highly shared sequence variants was judged likely to represent a technical artifact of the sequencing pipeline. The cohort was sequenced for TCR beta chains only, and without alpha or paired-chain data the features that could be detected were limited. Linkage disequilibrium might explain the correlated functional status among segregating V segments, but an unknown experimental factor could not be excluded.

Libraries were prepared through the immunoSEQ multiplex PCR assay. For the multiplex PCR, a mixture combining 60 forward primers for TCR Vbeta segments and 13 reverse primers for TCR Jbeta segments was used. A multiplex PCR assay on genomic DNA amplified the CDR3 region of rearranged TCR beta genes. The Illumina HiSeq System was used to sequence the amplified TCR beta libraries as 87-base-pair reads. Per the source publication's procedure: In a later analysis, roughly 80 million unique TCR beta chains were counted across the 650 to 700 repertoires, and roughly 9.9 million of these chains were shared by at least two donors. A nearest-neighbor algorithm error-corrected the raw reads and collapsed the reads into unique sequences, merging closely related sequences to remove PCR and sequencing errors. To assign V, D and J gene segments, CDR3 sequences were aligned to IMGT reference sequences. For a sequence to be retained, at least a six-nucleotide match to both a V gene segment and a J gene segment was required. A rearrangement was called productive if the CDR3 had no stop codons and remained in frame with V and J, and every other rearrangement was called non-productive. CDR3 was defined according to IMGT convention as the region running from the second conserved V-encoded cysteine to the conserved J-encoded phenylalanine. The earlier analysis of approximately 500 of the donors excluded sequences that lacked an unambiguous match to a single V gene segment. In an earlier analysis of approximately 550 of the donors, V segments were called functional above 56.7% productive rearrangements and were called segregating when the between-donor standard deviation exceeded 5%. A statistical classification framework was built to diagnose cytomegalovirus status from the catalog of TCR beta chain sequences. A later analysis assigned V and J genes by comparing TCR nucleotide sequences with IMGT/GENE-DB human TR gene sequences. A later analysis assigned CDR3 sequences and most-parsimonious VDJ recombination scenarios with the TCRdist pipeline. In a later analysis, each TCR beta chain was defined by its CDR3 amino acid sequence together with its V-gene family, and reads without a unique V-gene family were excluded. A later analysis removed roughly 590 highly shared, low-generation-probability nucleotide sequences to deal with suspected cross-contamination and a sequencing artifact. For each public chain, a later analysis derived a clonal expansion index from normalized ranks of inferred template counts within each repertoire. In a later analysis, generation probabilities were computed with a VDJ recombination model fitted to out-of-frame rearrangements, and the resulting probabilities were checked against IGoR. Hypergeometric tests were used in a later analysis to score TCR-TCR, TCR-HLA and TCR-CMV co-occurrence, with a repertoire-size bias correction applied to the TCR pairs. To estimate false discovery rates, a later analysis permuted the HLA or CMV assignments 20 times. A later analysis grouped co-occurring TCRs with DBSCAN, adding TCRdist sequence similarity when clustering within HLA-allele-positive subsets. Repertoires with fewer than 30,000 or more than 120,000 public chains were left out of co-occurrence clustering, as were a handful of repertoires with anomalous nucleotide sharing. Imported from immuneACCESS, the table was reduced by TCRdb to in-frame sequences with V and J called. These copies leave out some clones; in studies compared against another copy, an unresolved V gene accounts for under half, and the cause of the remainder is not known. The D gene and trimming were derived from the DNA, and the V and J assignments and clone size from that table. The sample table shows some 120,000 clones, and about four fifths are seen once. In total, the top ten clones hold more than 1.5% of the sample.

In the case of this clone: It has no known antigen specificity. The record has no base qualities; no much larger clone is one base away.

The cohort consisted of approximately 690 healthy bone marrow donors. Cohort members were all nominally healthy when sampled, although unrecorded immune exposures were likely present. The donor tested CMV seronegative and was one of the 352 seronegative cohort members. A peripheral blood sample was collected from each donor, and TCR beta sequencing was performed on peripheral blood mononuclear cells. The Qiagen DNeasy Blood Extraction Kit was used to extract genomic DNA from the blood cell samples. Compared with germline, V lacks 0 bases and J lacks 2 bases; bases without a gene match: 9. Counted from cysteine to phenylalanine, this CDR3 has 20 amino acids. Only the CDR3 DNA is retained, 60 bases long and in frame from the first base. The germline V gene supplies CDR1 SGHRS and CDR2 YFSETQ.

The TCR sequence derives from a young man in good health and CMV-seronegative. Here the chain combines TRBV5-1 and TRBJ2-1, and 15 junctional nucleotides match TRBD2. Sequencing was carried out using PBMCs. The sequenced DNA: TGCGCCAGCAGCTTGGTAGTGGGACTAGCGGGAGGTCGGACCTACAATGAGCAGTTCTTC. Translated, it gives CASSLVVGLAGGRTYNEQFF.